These 10 T cell receptor beta chains were all obtained from the same sample, sequenced in a study of T-cell memory formation after mild COVID-19. Each CDR3 protein gets one entry after TCRdb re-called the 5' RACE reads with MiXCR. This table has under 550,000 distinct CDR3 sequences, 15% to 20% appearing once. Source material: PBMCs or a T cell subset sorted from them (not recorded which). These TCRs come from an adult woman who had mild COVID-19 (a few samples of this study predate the infection). Cell type and time point are not known.

This rearrangement joins TRBV6-1 to TRBJ1-2; D ambiguous. Germline loops: CDR1 MNHNS, CDR2 SASEGT. V was cut by 4 bases and J by 8 bases, with 17 bases left in between. This CDR3 is 14 amino acids long. The CDR3 bases are TGTGCCAGCAGTGGCTCCCCTAGTCGTGGAGGCTACACCTTC. Residues: CASSGSPSRGGYTF.

The rearrangement uses TRBV4-1 and TRBJ1-5, with D tentatively TRBD1 (5 bases). V was pared by 2 bases and J by 9 bases, with 11 bases between. The CDR3 spans 13 residues. CDR1 is MGHRA, CDR2 YSYEKL, per germline. The CDR3 coding sequence is TGCGCCAGCAGCCAATGGTTTGGGGGGCCCCAGCATTTT. It codes for CASSQWFGGPQHF.

The chain has TRBV5-1 and TRBJ2-6; D possibly corresponds to TRBD1 (5 bases). Germline values: CDR1 SGHRS, CDR2 YFSETQ. This CDR3 spans 16 amino acids. The V end was cut by 1 base, the J end by 4 bases, with 12 bases between. The chain's CDR3 is CASSLPRVSGANVLTF. The CDR3 DNA follows: TGCGCCAGCAGCTTGCCCAGGGTCTCCGGGGCCAACGTCCTGACTTTC.

The gene calls are TRBV27 and TRBJ2-7, with 8 bases identical to TRBD2. The length of the CDR3 is 17 residues. Looked up from germline, CDR1 is MNHEY and CDR2 is SMNVEV (reference sequence). The junction had 9 bases not matched to a gene; V was cut back by 1 base and J by 1 base. For the CDR3, the DNA is TGTGCCAGCAGTTTATTAGGGGCTAGCGGGCCTTCCTACGAGCAGTACTTC. Protein: CASSLLGASGPSYEQYF.

This clonotype showed up just a few times. This sequence joins TRBV5-1 and TRBJ2-1; maybe TRBD1 (6 bases). V was shortened by 2 bases and J by 7 bases, with 16 bases between the two germline ends. The CDR3 totals 15 residues. Germline-derived CDR1 and CDR2 are SGHRS and YFSETQ. The DNA of the CDR3 is TGCGCCAGCAGCTTAAACAGGGTGGGGGATAATGAGCAGTTCTTC. It encodes CASSLNRVGDNEQFF.

This clonotype showed up many times. The gene calls are TRBV7-2 and TRBJ2-5; 7 bases align to TRBD2. Germline V gene sequence: CDR1 SGHTA, CDR2 FQGNSA. The CDR3 totals 15 residues. The ends lost 1 base at V and 7 bases at J; junction bases unmatched: 9. CDR3 residues: CASSLGFGGSVTQYF. In DNA, the CDR3 is TGTGCCAGCAGCTTAGGGTTTGGCGGGAGCGTGACCCAGTACTTC.

The rearrangement joins TRBV7-9 to TRBJ1-2; perhaps TRBD1 as D (6 bases). CDR1 SEHNR and CDR2 FQNEAQ come from the germline V gene (reference sequence). Between the trimmed V and J ends, which lost 2 bases and 7 bases, there was a span of 11 bases. This CDR3 spans 13 amino acids. The CDR3 loop is CASSLFDRSGYTF. The DNA for the CDR3 is TGTGCCAGCAGCTTATTCGACAGGAGTGGCTACACCTTC.

The chain uses TRBV5-6 and TRBJ1-1; 11 nucleotides match TRBD1. Losses at the gene ends were 4 bases for V and 8 bases for J; bases not matched to a gene: 4. The CDR3 contains 13 residues. Germline V gives CDR1 SGHDT, CDR2 YYEEEE. The CDR3 region has the DNA TGTGCCAGCAGCGGACAGGGGGCGAAGGAAGCTTTCTTT. It yields the protein CASSGQGAKEAFF.

This clonotype was detected only a few times. DNA for the CDR3: TGTGCCAGCAGTGGCCAGACAGGGGGATCCTACAATGAGCAGTTCTTC. It encodes CASSGQTGGSYNEQFF. The rearrangement links TRBV2 to TRBJ2-1; 9 positions agree with TRBD1. The CDR3 totals 16 residues. J was trimmed by 1 base and V by 4 bases; bases with no gene match: 5. Germline CDR1 and CDR2: SNHLY and FYNNEI. Drawing the rest from reference TRBV2 and TRBJ2-1, the complete variable domain is EPEVTQTPSHQVTQMGQEVILRCVPISNHLYFYWYRQILGQKVEFLVSFYNNEISEKSEIFDDQFSVERPDGSNFTLKIRSTKLEDSAMYFCASSGQTGGSYNEQFFGPGTRLTVL.

In this sample, this clonotype turned up a few times. V gene TRBV25-1 combines with J gene TRBJ2-7; 7 bases map to TRBD1. CDR1 is MGHDK, CDR2 SYGVNS, per germline. The trim removed 1 base at V and 4 bases at J, leaving 7 bases unmatched. The length of the CDR3 is 15 residues. This chain's CDR3 is CASSEFRQGSYEQYF. The CDR3, as DNA: TGTGCCAGCAGTGAATTCCGACAGGGATCGTACGAGCAGTACTTC.